The present T cell receptor beta chain was sequenced within a study of naive and memory T cell subsets. General study results and limits: A few larger clonotypes appeared in naive repertoires, especially CD8, possibly memory cells re-expressing CD45RA.

CDR1 and CDR2 from the germline V gene are MNHEY and SMNVEV (reference sequence). The V gene end was trimmed by 3 bases and the J gene end by 5 bases; junction bases not matched to a gene: 8. CDR3 length equals 15 residues. On this clonotype itself: Its antigen is not identified.

The beta constant-region primer was an equimolar mix of two oligonucleotides covering TRBC1 and TRBC2. Ligated cDNA was amplified by four rounds of PCR with nested alpha and beta constant-region primers and SP2. TCRdb ran MiXCR on the UMI-ligation and nested PCR reads and lists one entry per CDR3 protein. The data contain 150,000 or so distinct CDR3 sequences, 20% to 25% of them singletons. This sequence was found in a human donor in good health. The chain links TRBV27 to TRBJ2-5, with TRBD1 matching 8 bases. Sample: naive CD4+ T cells from blood. As DNA, the CDR3 is TGTGCCAGCAGTTTGGGGATGGACAGGGCTGAGACCCAGTACTTC. Its translation is CASSLGMDRAETQYF.